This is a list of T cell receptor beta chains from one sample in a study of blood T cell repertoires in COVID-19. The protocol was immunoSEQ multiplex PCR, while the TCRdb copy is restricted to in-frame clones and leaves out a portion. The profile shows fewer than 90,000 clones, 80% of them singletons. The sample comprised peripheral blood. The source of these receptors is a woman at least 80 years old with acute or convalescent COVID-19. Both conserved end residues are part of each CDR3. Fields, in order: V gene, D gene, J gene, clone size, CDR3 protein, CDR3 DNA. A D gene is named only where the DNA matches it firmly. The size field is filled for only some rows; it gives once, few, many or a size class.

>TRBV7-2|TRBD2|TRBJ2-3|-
CASSLMTGGPADTQYF
TGTGCCAGCAGCTTGATGACGGGAGGGCCTGCAGATACGCAGTATTTT
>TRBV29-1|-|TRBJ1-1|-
CSVEDPGEPTEAFF
TGCAGCGTTGAAGATCCAGGGGAACCCACTGAAGCTTTCTTT
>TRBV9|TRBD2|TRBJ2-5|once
CASSVHAGGQETQYF
TGTGCCAGCAGCGTACACGCGGGGGGCCAAGAGACCCAGTACTTC
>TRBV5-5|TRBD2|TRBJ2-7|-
CASSLGASGVDGEQYF
TGTGCCAGCAGCTTGGGGGCTAGCGGGGTCGATGGGGAGCAGTACTTC
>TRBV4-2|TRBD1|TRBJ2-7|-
CASSQETGTGYYEQYF
TGTGCCAGCAGCCAAGAGACGGGGACAGGGTACTACGAGCAGTACTTC
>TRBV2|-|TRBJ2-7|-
CASSVLPQGYEQYF
TGTGCCAGCAGTGTACTCCCACAGGGCTACGAGCAGTACTTC
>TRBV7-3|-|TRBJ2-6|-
CASSRHSGANVLTF
TGTGCCAGTTCGCGGCACTCTGGGGCCAACGTCCTGACTTTC
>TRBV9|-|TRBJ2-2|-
CASSVSGGANTGELFF
TGTGCCAGCAGCGTATCTGGGGGCGCGAACACCGGGGAGCTGTTTTTT
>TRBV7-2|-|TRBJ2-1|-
CASSSGRGSYNEQFF
TGTGCCAGCAGCTCGGGGCGGGGCTCCTACAATGAGCAGTTCTTC
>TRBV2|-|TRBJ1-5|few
CASSVELSNQPQHF
TGTGCCAGCAGTGTTGAACTTAGCAATCAGCCCCAGCATTTT
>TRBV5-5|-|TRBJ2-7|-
CASSLGWGRYEQYF
TGTGCCAGCAGCTTGGGCTGGGGCAGGTACGAGCAGTACTTC
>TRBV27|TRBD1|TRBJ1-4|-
CASITLDRESVNEKLFF
TGTGCCAGCATCACCCTGGACAGGGAATCGGTGAATGAAAAACTGTTTTTT
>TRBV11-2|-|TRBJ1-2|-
CASSLLGRAYGYTF
TGTGCCAGCAGCTTATTGGGCAGGGCCTATGGCTACACCTTC
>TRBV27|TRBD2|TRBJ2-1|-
CASRNPGLAGHEQFF
TGTGCCAGCAGAAATCCGGGACTAGCGGGACATGAGCAGTTCTTC
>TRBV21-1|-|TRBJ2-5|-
CASSNNEGAKGQETQYF
TGTGCCAGCAGCAATAACGAGGGGGCGAAGGGCCAAGAGACCCAGTACTTC
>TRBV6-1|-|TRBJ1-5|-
CASSELGEYSNQPQHF
TGTGCCAGCAGTGAATTAGGGGAATATAGCAATCAGCCCCAGCATTTT
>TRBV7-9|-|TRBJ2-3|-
CASSLRQGGTDTQYF
TGTGCCAGCAGCTTAAGACAGGGAGGAACAGATACGCAGTATTTT
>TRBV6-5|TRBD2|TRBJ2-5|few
CASSRSGRAGETQYF
TGTGCCAGCAGTCGGAGCGGGAGGGCCGGAGAGACCCAGTACTTC
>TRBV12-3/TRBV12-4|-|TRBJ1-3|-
CASTQTVRNTIYF
TGTGCCAGCACCCAGACAGTTAGGAACACCATATATTTT
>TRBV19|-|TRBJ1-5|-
CASRSTLGARQPQHF
TGTGCCAGTAGAAGTACCCTTGGGGCCCGACAGCCCCAGCATTTT
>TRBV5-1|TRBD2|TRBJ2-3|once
CASSLAVAGGLDTQYF
TGCGCCAGCAGCTTGGCAGTAGCGGGAGGATTAGATACGCAGTATTTT
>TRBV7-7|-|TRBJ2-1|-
CASSHYPTVYNEQFF
TGTGCCAGCAGTCATTACCCTACAGTGTACAATGAGCAGTTCTTC
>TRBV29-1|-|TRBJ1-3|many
CSVENTGGPGGNTIYF
TGCAGCGTCGAAAATACCGGGGGACCCGGAGGAAACACCATATATTTT
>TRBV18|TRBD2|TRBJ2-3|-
CASSPNLAGGPDTQYF
TGTGCCAGCTCACCGAATCTAGCGGGAGGGCCAGATACGCAGTATTTT
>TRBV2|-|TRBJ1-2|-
CASIKGLYYGYTF
TGTGCCAGCATTAAGGGGCTCTACTATGGCTACACCTTC
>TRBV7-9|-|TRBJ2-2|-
CASSSRREYTGELFF
TGTGCCAGCAGCTCACGACGGGAGTACACCGGGGAGCTGTTTTTT
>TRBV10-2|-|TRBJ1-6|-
CASSESGDTGSPLHF
TGCGCCAGCAGTGAGTCCGGGGACACGGGTTCACCCCTCCACTTT
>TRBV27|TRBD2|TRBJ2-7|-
CASSLGAGGYEQYF
TGTGCCAGCAGTTTAGGAGCGGGGGGCTACGAGCAGTACTTC
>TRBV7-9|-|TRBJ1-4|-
CASSLAGGAQEKLFF
TGTGCCAGCAGCTTAGCTGGGGGGGCCCAAGAAAAACTGTTTTTT
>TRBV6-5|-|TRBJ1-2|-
CASSSRGANYGYTF
TGTGCCAGCAGTTCCCGAGGAGCTAACTATGGCTACACCTTC
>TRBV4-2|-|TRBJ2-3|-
CASSLHPGALGSYTDTQYF
TGTGCCAGCAGCCTTCACCCAGGGGCCTTAGGGAGTTACACAGATACGCAGTATTTT
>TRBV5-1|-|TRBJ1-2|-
CASSPGRGDLGYTF
TGCGCCAGCAGCCCGGGGAGGGGCGATCTTGGCTACACCTTC
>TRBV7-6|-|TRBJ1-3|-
CASSPQIGEASGNTIYF
TGTGCCAGCAGCCCTCAGATCGGGGAAGCTTCTGGAAACACCATATATTTT
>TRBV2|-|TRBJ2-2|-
CASSPRRALNTGELFF
TGTGCCAGCAGTCCACGGAGGGCGTTAAACACCGGGGAGCTGTTTTTT
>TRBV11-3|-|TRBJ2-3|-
CASARGAALTNTQYF
TGTGCCAGCGCCCGGGGAGCGGCCCTCACCAATACGCAGTATTTT
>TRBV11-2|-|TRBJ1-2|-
CASSLEGNGYTF
TGTGCCAGCAGCTTAGAGGGCAATGGCTACACCTTC
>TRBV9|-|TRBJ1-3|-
CASSSGNTIYF
TGTGCCAGCAGTAGTGGAAACACCATATATTTT
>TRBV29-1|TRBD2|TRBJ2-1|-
CSVGRGGPSNEQFF
TGCAGCGTTGGGCGGGGAGGGCCTTCCAATGAGCAGTTCTTC
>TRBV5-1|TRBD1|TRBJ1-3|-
CASSLIPGQGERNTIYF
TGCGCCAGCAGCTTGATCCCGGGACAGGGGGAAAGAAACACCATATATTTT
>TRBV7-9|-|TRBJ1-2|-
CASSFSPRYGYTF
TGTGCCAGCAGCTTTTCCCCCCGTTATGGCTACACCTTC
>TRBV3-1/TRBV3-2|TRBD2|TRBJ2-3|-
CASSQYGTSGRGDTQYF
TGTGCCAGCAGCCAATACGGGACTAGCGGGAGAGGAGATACGCAGTATTTT
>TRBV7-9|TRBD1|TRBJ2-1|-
CASSLDRQYNEQFF
TGTGCCAGCAGCCTGGACAGGCAATACAATGAGCAGTTCTTC
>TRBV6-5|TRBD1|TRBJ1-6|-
CASSYEGQEYNSPLHF
TGTGCCAGCAGTTACGAAGGACAGGAATATAATTCACCCCTCCACTTT
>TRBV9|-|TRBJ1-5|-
CASSAQTGLNQPQHF
TGTGCCAGCAGCGCCCAGACAGGACTTAATCAGCCCCAGCATTTT
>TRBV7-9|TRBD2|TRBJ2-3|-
CASSFRLAGFTDTQYF
TGTGCCAGCAGCTTTCGGCTAGCGGGGTTCACAGATACGCAGTATTTT
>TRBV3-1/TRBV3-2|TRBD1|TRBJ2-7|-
CASSQVGAGGGEQYF
TGTGCCAGCAGCCAAGTGGGGGCAGGGGGCGGTGAGCAGTACTTC
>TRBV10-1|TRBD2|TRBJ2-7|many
CASSEPSGSHEQYF
TGCGCCAGCAGTGAACCTAGCGGGAGCCACGAGCAGTACTTC
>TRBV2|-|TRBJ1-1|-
CASSEQPGRDTEAFF
TGTGCCAGCAGTGAACAACCGGGCAGGGACACTGAAGCTTTCTTT
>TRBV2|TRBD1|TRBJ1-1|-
CASSGDRVRAFF
TGTGCCAGCAGTGGGGACAGGGTTCGGGCTTTCTTT
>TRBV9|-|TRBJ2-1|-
CASSDWTLGEQFF
TGTGCCAGCAGCGATTGGACTCTTGGCGAGCAGTTCTTC
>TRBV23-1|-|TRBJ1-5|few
CASSPPDQPQHF
TGCGCCAGCAGTCCTCCGGATCAGCCCCAGCATTTT
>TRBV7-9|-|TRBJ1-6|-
CASSLMGQSNSPLHF
TGTGCCAGCAGCTTAATGGGACAATCGAATTCACCCCTCCACTTT
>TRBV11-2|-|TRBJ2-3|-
CASSVGSGRTDTQYF
TGTGCCAGCAGCGTAGGGTCCGGGAGAACAGATACGCAGTATTTT
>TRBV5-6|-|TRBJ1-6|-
CASSSREGVSSPLHF
TGTGCCAGCAGCTCGAGGGAGGGGGTGAGTTCACCCCTCCACTTT
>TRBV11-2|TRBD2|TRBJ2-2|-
CASSLVVATSGGAGELFF
TGTGCCAGCAGCTTAGTCGTTGCAACTAGCGGGGGGGCCGGGGAGCTGTTTTTT
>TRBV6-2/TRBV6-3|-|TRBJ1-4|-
CASSYGDTPATNEKLFF
TGTGCCAGCAGTTACGGGGACACCCCTGCAACTAATGAAAAACTGTTTTTT
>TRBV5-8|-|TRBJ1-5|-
CASSLTRVNQPQHF
TGTGCCAGCAGCCTGACACGAGTTAATCAGCCCCAGCATTTT